These 24 T cell receptor beta chains share one sample of origin, sequenced in a study of early T cells in non-severe SARS-CoV-2 infection. TCRdb independently ran MiXCR on the 5' RACE reads; one entry per CDR3 protein. The table has some 50,000 distinct CDR3 sequences, around 5.6% seen once; the top ten hold about 4.3%. Sequenced sample: whole blood. Receptors originate from an adult who was a healthcare worker with PCR-confirmed SARS-CoV-2 infection or an uninfected control (not recorded which).

In this sample, this clonotype turned up many times. The chain recombines TRBV29-1 with TRBJ1-1; 9 bases are a match to TRBD1. The CDR3 runs to 14 residues. V lost 5 bases to trimming and J lost 1 base; unmatched junction nucleotides: 5. Germline values: CDR1 SQVTM, CDR2 ANQGSEA. This chain's CDR3 is CSVTHRGQNTEAFF. The DNA of the CDR3 is TGCAGCGTTACGCACAGGGGGCAGAACACTGAAGCTTTCTTT.

In its sample, this clonotype was seen many times. V is TRBV5-1 and J is TRBJ1-2, with D uncertain. The CDR3 is 13 amino acids. Per the germline V gene, CDR1 is SGHRS and CDR2 is YFSETQ. The V end lost 0 bases, the J end lost 6 bases, and 9 bases lay between the germline ends. In DNA, the CDR3 is TGCGCCAGCAGCTTGGGGGTATCGAATGGCTACACCTTC. Its translation: CASSLGVSNGYTF.

This clonotype was observed at least ten times. This chain joins TRBV20-1 and TRBJ2-5; D not certain. In germline, CDR1 is DFQATT, CDR2 SNEGSKA (reference sequence). CDR3 size: 13 residues. Between the trimmed V and J ends, which lost 4 bases and 1 base, there was a span of 10 bases. CDR3 DNA: TGCAGTGCTAACGGGCGAAGCCAAGAGACCCAGTACTTC. Translating gives CSANGRSQETQYF.

This chain connects TRBV12-3 or TRBV12-4 to TRBJ1-2; weak D call: TRBD1 (5 bases). V lost 3 bases, J lost 4 bases, and 12 bases lay in between. The CDR3 has 14 residues. CDR3 region: CASSFPGQIYGYTF. The CDR3 coding sequence is TGTGCCAGCAGTTTCCCAGGGCAGATCTATGGCTACACCTTC.

J is TRBJ2-7 and V is TRBV7-8, with a tentative D call TRBD2 (6 bases). The CDR3 length is 17 residues. The V gene lost 0 bases and the J gene lost 3 bases, with 18 bases spanning the gap. Looked up from germline, CDR1 is SGHVS and CDR2 is FQNEAQ. CDR3 coding DNA: TGTGCCAGCAGCTTAGCGGGCAGCGGGTACGGAAACTACGAGCAGTACTTC. Translated, it gives CASSLAGSGYGNYEQYF.

Comment on this clonotype: Being one base from a much bigger clone, this may be a read error. V is TRBV19 and J is TRBJ1-5; 9 bases are shared with TRBD1. CDR3 length equals 14 residues. Germline CDR1 LNHDA, CDR2 SQIVND (reference sequence). The V gene end was trimmed by 4 bases and the J gene end by 7 bases; junction bases not matched to a gene: 5. The CDR3 coding sequence is TGTGCCAGTAGTACAACAGGGGGCGAGCAGCCCCAGCATTTT. Its protein product is CASSTTGGEQPQHF.

At least ten counts were recorded for this clonotype. The chain recombines TRBV6-1 with TRBJ1-5; D ambiguous. CDR3 length: 15 amino acids. Trimming took 7 bases from V and 1 from J, leaving 14 bases between them. Per the germline V gene, CDR1 is MNHNS and CDR2 is SASEGT. CDR3 DNA: TGTGCCAGCACTCCCGAGAGGGCGAGCAATCAGCCCCAGCATTTT. Translating gives CASTPERASNQPQHF.

This clonotype showed up many times. The V call is TRBV5-4, the J call TRBJ2-7; D gene unclear. Germline CDR1 reads SGHNT; CDR2 reads YYREEE (reference sequence). V was trimmed by 2 bases and J by 0 bases, leaving 9 bases between them. The CDR3 spans 14 residues. As DNA, the CDR3 is TGTGCCAGCAGCTTCGGGCCTTTCTCCTACGAGCAGTACTTC. Amino acids: CASSFGPFSYEQYF.

In its sample, this clonotype was seen many times. The rearrangement links TRBV7-8 to TRBJ2-7; 12 bases map to TRBD1. Germline V gives CDR1 SGHVS, CDR2 FQNEAQ. The trim removed 5 bases at V and 4 bases at J, leaving 12 bases unmatched. The CDR3 sequence is 17 residues long. This CDR3 is CASSLSIRDRGQYEQYF. For the CDR3, the DNA is TGTGCCAGCAGCCTTTCCATCCGGGACAGGGGGCAGTACGAGCAGTACTTC.

This clonotype was detected only a few times. This sequence joins TRBV15 and TRBJ2-3, with D perhaps matching TRBD2 (5 bases). The CDR3 runs 17 residues. Germline CDR1 reads LNHNV; CDR2 reads YYDKDF (reference sequence). V shed 4 bases and J shed 0 bases, with 17 bases lying between them. The CDR3 nucleotides read TGTGCCACCAGCAAAGAGAGGCTAGCCCTTAGCACAGATACGCAGTATTTT. Amino acids: CATSKERLALSTDTQYF. Complete variable domain (other parts from reference TRBV15 and TRBJ2-3): DAMVIQNPRYQVTQFGKPVTLSCSQTLNHNVMYWYQQKSSQAPKLLFHYYDKDFNNEADTPDNFQSRRPNTSFCFLDIRSPGLGDTAMYLCATSKERLALSTDTQYFGPGTRLTVL.

This rearrangement joins TRBV7-9 to TRBJ1-3; no clear D gene. V lost 5 bases, J lost 2 bases, and 13 bases lay in between. The CDR3 runs to 15 residues. CDR1 and CDR2 (germline): SEHNR, FQNEAQ (reference sequence). CDR3 DNA sequence: TGTGCCAGCAGCCTCCCGGGGTCAGCTGGAAACACCATATATTTT. Amino acids: CASSLPGSAGNTIYF. The full variable domain, with the rest looked up from reference TRBV7-9 and TRBJ1-3, is DTGVSQNPRHKITKRGQNVTFRCDPISEHNRLYWYRQTLGQGPEFLTYFQNEAQLEKSRLLSDRFSAERPKGSFSTLEIQRTEQGDSAMYLCASSLPGSAGNTIYFGEGSWLTVV.

This clonotype was observed a handful of times. V usage is TRBV18 and J usage is TRBJ1-1; TRBD1 aligns across 10 bases. The CDR3 consists of 16 residues. Per the germline V gene, CDR1 is KGHSH and CDR2 is LQKENI. The V gene end was trimmed by 3 bases and the J gene end by 5 bases; junction bases not matched to a gene: 9. Written as DNA, the CDR3 is TGTGCCAGCTCACCGACCCGGGACAGGGGTATTACTGAAGCTTTCTTT. Amino acids: CASSPTRDRGITEAFF.

This clonotype is a singleton in its sample. The chain carries TRBV6-5 and TRBJ2-2; TRBD1 matches 7 bases. This CDR3 contains 13 residues. The junction had 5 bases not matched to a gene; V was cut back by 7 bases and J by 6 bases. The germline V gene has CDR1 MNHEY and CDR2 SVGAGI. The DNA of the CDR3 is TGTGCCAGCAAGAGACAGGGCGCCGGGGAGCTGTTTTTT. Its translation: CASKRQGAGELFF.

In this sample, this clonotype turned up many times. V gene TRBV5-1 combines with J gene TRBJ1-1; 7 bases are a match to TRBD1. CDR3 length: 16 amino acids. The V gene end was trimmed by 0 bases and the J gene end by 0 bases; junction bases not matched to a gene: 5. CDR1 is SGHRS, CDR2 YFSETQ, per germline. CDR3 in DNA: TGCGCCAGCAGCTTGGCAATGGGACAGATGAACACTGAAGCTTTCTTT. It codes for CASSLAMGQMNTEAFF.

This clonotype was counted many times. CDR3 in DNA: TGTGCCAGCAGCTGGACACCGACCTCCTACGAGCAGTACTTC. Translating it yields CASSWTPTSYEQYF. The chain combines TRBV9 with TRBJ2-7; possible D gene TRBD1, 5 bases. V dropped 4 bases and J dropped 0 bases, with 11 bases sitting between them. This CDR3 is 14 amino acids long. In germline, CDR1 is SGDLS, CDR2 YYNGEE.

Remarks on this clonotype: A much larger clone differs by one base, so this may be a read error. The chain couples TRBV12-3 or TRBV12-4 to TRBJ2-7; TRBD1 matches 7 bases. There are 13 residues in the CDR3. The CDR3 DNA is TGTGCCAGCAGAGGATACAGGGGCTACGGGCAGTACTTC. Translating it yields CASRGYRGYGQYF.

This clonotype showed up just a few times. The gene calls are TRBV12-5 and TRBJ1-1, with TRBD1 identical over 9 bases. The V segment lost 5 bases and the J segment 4 bases; nucleotides outside the gene matches: 5. Germline CDR1 LGHNT, CDR2 FRNRAP. The CDR3 sequence is 14 residues long. The DNA for the CDR3 is TGTGCTAGTGGTCGGACAGGGGTTGGCACTGAAGCTTTCTTT. Translated, it gives CASGRTGVGTEAFF.

The genes are TRBV29-1 and TRBJ2-1, with 8 bases matching TRBD2. Germline V gene data show CDR1 as SQVTM and CDR2 as ANQGSEA. The J segment lost 6 bases and the V segment lost 6 bases, leaving 4 bases of the junction unmatched. CDR3 length equals 12 residues. DNA for the CDR3: TGCAGCGTCTACGGGAGGGGCAATGAGCAGTTCTTC. It is translated as CSVYGRGNEQFF.

CDR3 nucleotide sequence: TGCGCCAGCAGCCCGATGACCCATGATGAGCAGTTCTTC. As protein: CASSPMTHDEQFF. The chain recombines TRBV5-1 with TRBJ2-1; D remains ambiguous. There are 13 residues in the CDR3. V lost 4 bases, J lost 8 bases, and 13 bases lay in between. Germline loops: CDR1 SGHRS, CDR2 YFSETQ.

This clonotype came up many times. The gene calls are TRBV7-6 and TRBJ2-2; the D gene is possibly TRBD2 (7 bases). Germline V lookup: CDR1 SGHVS, CDR2 FNYEAQ. CDR3 length equals 14 residues. V was clipped by 5 bases and J by 8 bases, with 15 bases between them. This CDR3 reads CASSPRGAKGELFF. For the CDR3, the DNA is TGTGCCAGCAGCCCTCGGGGGGCCAAAGGGGAGCTGTTTTTT.

This clonotype was seen many times. The chain is built from TRBV6-4 and TRBJ2-1; 11 positions match TRBD1. V trimming: 2 bases; J trimming: 6 bases; junction bases outside the gene matches: 3. CDR3 length: 15 residues. Germline V gene sequence: CDR1 MRHNA, CDR2 SNTAGT. For the CDR3, the DNA is TGTGCCAGCAGTGACGAGGACAGGGGGCCCAATGAGCAGTTCTTC. It yields the protein CASSDEDRGPNEQFF.

The J gene is TRBJ2-3, the V gene TRBV7-2; D ambiguous. In germline, CDR1 is SGHTA, CDR2 FQGNSA. Trimming removed 3 bases from V and 2 bases from J, with 9 bases in between. The CDR3 loop spans 14 amino acids. The CDR3 region is CASSFMGFTDTQYF. The DNA of the CDR3 is TGTGCCAGCAGCTTTATGGGTTTCACAGATACGCAGTATTTT.

This clonotype was recorded a few times. The CDR3 sequence: CAWSVGGNQPQHF. In DNA form, the CDR3 reads TGTGCCTGGAGTGTTGGGGGCAATCAGCCCCAGCATTTT. The chain couples TRBV30 to TRBJ1-5, with D unclear. The CDR3 length is 13 residues. V was clipped by 0 bases and J by 2 bases, with 5 bases between them. Germline assignment: CDR1 GTSNPN and CDR2 SVGIG (reference sequence). Based on the CDR3 plus reference TRBV30 and TRBJ1-5, the full variable domain is SQTIHQWPATLVQPVGSPLSLECTVEGTSNPNLYWYRQAAGRGLQLLFYSVGIGQISSEVPQNLSASRPQDRQFILSSKKLLLSDSGFYLCAWSVGGNQPQHFGDGTRLSIL.

Ten or more counts support this clonotype. This chain joins TRBV15 and TRBJ2-7; 7 positions agree with TRBD2. With 0 bases clipped from V and 3 bases from J, the junction kept 8 bases outside the gene matches. The CDR3 sequence is 16 residues long. Germline CDR1 and CDR2: LNHNV and YYDKDF (reference sequence). CDR3 residues: CATSRESGNQFYEQYF. CDR3 DNA: TGTGCCACCAGCAGAGAAAGCGGGAACCAGTTCTACGAGCAGTACTTC.